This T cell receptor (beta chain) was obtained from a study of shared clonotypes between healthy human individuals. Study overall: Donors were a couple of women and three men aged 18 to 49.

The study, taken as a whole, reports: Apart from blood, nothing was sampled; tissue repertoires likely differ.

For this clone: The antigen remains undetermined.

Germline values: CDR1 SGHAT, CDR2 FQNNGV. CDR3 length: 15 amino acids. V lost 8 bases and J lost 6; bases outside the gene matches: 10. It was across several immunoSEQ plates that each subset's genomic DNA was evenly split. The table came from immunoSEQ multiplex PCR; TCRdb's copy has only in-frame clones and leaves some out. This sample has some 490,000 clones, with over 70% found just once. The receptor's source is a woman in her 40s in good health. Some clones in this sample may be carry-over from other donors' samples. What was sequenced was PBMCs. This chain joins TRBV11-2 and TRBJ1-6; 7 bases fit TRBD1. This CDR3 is CASVRGGAPNSPLHF. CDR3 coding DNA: TGTGCCAGCGTACGAGGGGGCGCGCCTAATTCACCCCTCCACTTT.